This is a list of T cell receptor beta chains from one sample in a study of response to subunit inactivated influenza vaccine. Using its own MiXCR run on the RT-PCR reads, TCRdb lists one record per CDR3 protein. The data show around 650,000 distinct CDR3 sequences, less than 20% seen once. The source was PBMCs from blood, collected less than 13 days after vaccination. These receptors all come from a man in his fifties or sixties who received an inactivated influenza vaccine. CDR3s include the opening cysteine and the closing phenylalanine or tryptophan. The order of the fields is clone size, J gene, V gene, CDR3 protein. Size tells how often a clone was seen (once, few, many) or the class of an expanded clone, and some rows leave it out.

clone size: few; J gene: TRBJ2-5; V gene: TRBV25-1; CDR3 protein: CASSGGLEQETQYF
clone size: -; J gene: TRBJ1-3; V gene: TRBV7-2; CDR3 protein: CASSLATGQSSGNTIYF
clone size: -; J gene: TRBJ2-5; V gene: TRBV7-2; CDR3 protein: CASSLGGGGWETQYF
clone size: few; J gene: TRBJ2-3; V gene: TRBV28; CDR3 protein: CASSLIDRPPDTQYF
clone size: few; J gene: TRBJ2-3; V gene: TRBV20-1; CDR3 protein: CSLTSGRFTDTQYF
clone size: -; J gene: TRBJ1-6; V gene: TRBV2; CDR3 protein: CASSESIGDISYSPLHF
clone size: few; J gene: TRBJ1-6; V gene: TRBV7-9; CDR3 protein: CASSLAGQGDSPLHF
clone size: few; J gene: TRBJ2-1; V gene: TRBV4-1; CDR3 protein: CASSPSTDTYNEQFF
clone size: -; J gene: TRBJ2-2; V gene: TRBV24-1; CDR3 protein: CATSGPRALNTGELFF
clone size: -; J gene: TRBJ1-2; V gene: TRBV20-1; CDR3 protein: CSARPTGGGYTF
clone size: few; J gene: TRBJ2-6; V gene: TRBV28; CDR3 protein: CASSAYHDTSGANVLTF
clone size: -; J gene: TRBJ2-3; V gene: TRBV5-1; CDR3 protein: CAVLGTDTQYF
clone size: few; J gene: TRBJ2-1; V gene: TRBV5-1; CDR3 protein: CASRKDRGQDNEQFF
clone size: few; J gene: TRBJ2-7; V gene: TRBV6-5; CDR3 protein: CASSYSLAGALYEQYF
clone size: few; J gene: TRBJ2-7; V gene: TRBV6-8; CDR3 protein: CASRNYYPASYEQYF
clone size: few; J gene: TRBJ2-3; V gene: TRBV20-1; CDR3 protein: CSASQSLGDTDTQYF
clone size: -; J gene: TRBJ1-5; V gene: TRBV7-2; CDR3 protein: CASSSQGVNQPQHF
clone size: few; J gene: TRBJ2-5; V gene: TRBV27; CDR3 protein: CASSLSQRVGETQYF
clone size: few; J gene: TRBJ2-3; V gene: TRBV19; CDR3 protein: CASSIGQLTDTQYF
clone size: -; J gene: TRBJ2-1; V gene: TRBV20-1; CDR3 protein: CSARRTGLGEQFF
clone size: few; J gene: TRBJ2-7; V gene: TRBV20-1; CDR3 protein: CSAREVASYYEQYF
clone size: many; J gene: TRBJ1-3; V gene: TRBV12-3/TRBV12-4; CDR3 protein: CASSKDRGRLTIYF
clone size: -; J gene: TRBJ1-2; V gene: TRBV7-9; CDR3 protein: CASSSFYAWNYGYTF
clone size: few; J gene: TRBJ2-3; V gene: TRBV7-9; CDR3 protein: CASSSTLAGGSTDTQYF
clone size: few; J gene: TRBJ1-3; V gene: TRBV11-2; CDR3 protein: CASSLEPDSGNTIYF
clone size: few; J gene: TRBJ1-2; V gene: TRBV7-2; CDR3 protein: CASSSLGPLYGYTF
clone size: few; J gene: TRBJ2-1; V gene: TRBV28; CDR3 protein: CASSLGRFYNEQFF
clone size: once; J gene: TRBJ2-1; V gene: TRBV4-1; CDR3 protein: CASSQAFGAGYNEQFF
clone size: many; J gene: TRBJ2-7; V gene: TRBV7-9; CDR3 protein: CASSFAYEQYF
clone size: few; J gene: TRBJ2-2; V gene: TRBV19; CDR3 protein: CASSIPTGAGELFF
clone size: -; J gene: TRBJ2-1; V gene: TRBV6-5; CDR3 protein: CASSYLAGGTYNEQFF
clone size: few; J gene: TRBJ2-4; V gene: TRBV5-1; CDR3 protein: CASSSGQPKNIQYF
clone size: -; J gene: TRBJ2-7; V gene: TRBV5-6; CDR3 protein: CASSLNWDKTYEQYF
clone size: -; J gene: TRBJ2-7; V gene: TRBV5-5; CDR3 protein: CASSRGTPPYEQYF
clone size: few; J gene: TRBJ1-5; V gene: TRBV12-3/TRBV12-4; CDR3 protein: CASSTGGYQPQHF
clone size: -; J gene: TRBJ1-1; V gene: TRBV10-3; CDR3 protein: CAISEGLGLNTEAFF
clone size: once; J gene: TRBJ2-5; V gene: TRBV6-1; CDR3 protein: CASSESCETQYF
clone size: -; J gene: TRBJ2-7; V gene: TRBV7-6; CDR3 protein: CASSPSGRPYEQYF
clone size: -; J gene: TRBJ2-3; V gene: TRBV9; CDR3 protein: CASSVGDSAKDTQYF
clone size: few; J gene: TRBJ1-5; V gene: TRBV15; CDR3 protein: CATSRSTGSQPQHF
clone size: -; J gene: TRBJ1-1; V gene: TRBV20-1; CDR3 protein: CSALETPTAFF
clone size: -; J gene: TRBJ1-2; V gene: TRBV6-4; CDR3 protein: CASSEGGSSAGYTF
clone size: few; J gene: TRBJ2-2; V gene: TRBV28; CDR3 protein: CASSLYRGISELFF